Given below is one TCR beta chain in context. These data come from a study of blood T cell repertoires in COVID-19. Turning to the study itself: Whether acute or convalescent, the COVID-19 samples came from the United States, Italy and Spain.

CDR3 length equals 15 residues. In germline, CDR1 is LNHDA, CDR2 SQIVND (reference sequence). V trimming: 5 bases; J trimming: 6 bases; junction bases outside the gene matches: 7. Profiled with immunoSEQ multiplex PCR; TCRdb holds only in-frame clones, not every one. Of about 55,000 clones in the sample, roughly 85% were seen once. The chain has TRBV19 and TRBJ1-5; 10 nucleotides agree with TRBD1. Input material: peripheral blood. This clonotype originated in a human donor in a cohort sampled during active COVID-19. The CDR3 reads CASSFPGQGSQPQHF. The DNA for the CDR3 is TGTGCCAGTAGTTTCCCGGGACAGGGGAGTCAGCCCCAGCATTTT.